This T cell receptor beta chain was documented in a study of Ad26.COV2.S vaccination and SARS-CoV-2 variants. Study in general: Ad26.COV2.S given intramuscularly, once or twice 56 days apart.

TCRdb keeps only in-frame clones here, not all; method: immunoSEQ multiplex PCR. The sample has hundreds of thousands of clones; 65% to 90% are singletons. Germline V gene lookup returns CDR1 LGHDT and CDR2 YNNKEL (reference sequence). V was trimmed by 1 base and J by 7 bases, leaving 17 bases between them. The CDR3 loop spans 16 amino acids. Stated treatment: approximately 18 received Ad26.COV2.S at low or high dose, single or two shots; 5 received placebo; per-sample allocation not given. Specimen acquisition occurred on day 63 following the initial vaccine or placebo injection. Source: peripheral blood, taken in a trial of Ad26.COV2.S vaccine versus placebo. The receptor comes from a person between 18 and 65 years old who received the Ad26.COV2.S COVID-19 vaccine or a placebo. The V gene is TRBV3-1 (or the pseudogene TRBV3-2), the J gene TRBJ1-5; D unclear. The CDR3 DNA reads as TGTGCCAGCAGCCAAGTCGGGTCCGAGTCGGAACAGCCCCAGCATTTT. This sequence encodes CASSQVGSESEQPQHF.